This T cell receptor beta chain was identified in a study of blood T cell repertoires in COVID-19. Sequencing used immunoSEQ multiplex PCR; TCRdb keeps in-frame clones, though not all of them. The table lists some 220,000 clones, roughly nine tenths of them singletons. Sequenced input: PBMCs or T cells enriched from blood (not recorded which). This clonotype was obtained from a woman aged 18-35 years in a cohort exposed to, infected with or recovered from COVID-19 (not recorded which).

DNA for the CDR3: TGTGCCAGCAGCCTAGGAAGACCTGATAATTCACCCCTCCACTTT. This codes for CASSLGRPDNSPLHF. J is TRBJ1-6 and V is TRBV6-5; D is unresolved. The germline gives CDR1 MNHEY, CDR2 SVGAGI. The ends were cut back, 6 bases at V and 5 bases at J, with 14 bases in the middle. There are 15 residues in the CDR3.